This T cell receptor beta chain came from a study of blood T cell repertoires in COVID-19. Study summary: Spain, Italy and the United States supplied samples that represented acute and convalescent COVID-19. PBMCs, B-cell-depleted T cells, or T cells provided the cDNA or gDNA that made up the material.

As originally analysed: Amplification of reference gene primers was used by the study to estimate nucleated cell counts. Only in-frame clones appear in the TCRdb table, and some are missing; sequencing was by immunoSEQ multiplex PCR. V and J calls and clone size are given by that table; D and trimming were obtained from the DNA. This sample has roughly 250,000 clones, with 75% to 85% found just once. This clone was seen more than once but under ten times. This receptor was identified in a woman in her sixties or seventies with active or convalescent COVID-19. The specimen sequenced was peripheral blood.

The CDR3 nucleotides read TGTGCCAGCAGCTTACTAGGATCTGGAAACACCATATATTTT. It translates to CASSLLGSGNTIYF. The chain couples TRBV7-3 to TRBJ1-3; D unclear. The CDR3 covers 14 residues. V lost 2 bases, J lost 1 base, and 6 bases lay in between. Germline V gene lookup returns CDR1 SGHTA and CDR2 FQGTGA.